This TCR beta chain was recovered during a study of regulatory T cells in long-lasting Graves disease. Time point meaning: newly diagnosed GD, antithyroid drugs for less than 3 months. After RNA was extracted from PBMCs, the TCR library was made from it. In its sample, this clonotype was seen many times. In building TCR beta libraries, iRepertoire HTBI primers were used together with Arm-PCR of CDR3 regions. TCRdb called the multiplex PCR reads again in MiXCR, with one record for every CDR3 protein. The table lists about 420,000 distinct CDR3 sequences, 16% of them singletons. The CDR3 runs to 18 residues. CDR1 and CDR2 (germline): MDHEN, SYDVKM. The V gene end was trimmed by 4 bases and the J gene end by 3 bases; junction bases not matched to a gene: 14. Another study also made use of these data, one on T cells in Graves' hyperthyroidism and ophthalmopathy. That work contributes: With a median lead of approximately 6.4 months before onset, the model predicted ophthalmopathy.

The sequencing here drew on peripheral blood mononuclear cells (PBMCs), taken at new diagnosis, from a patient treated with antithyroid drugs. The clonotype comes from a woman aged 18-29 years with Graves disease. The V gene is TRBV28, the J gene TRBJ2-4; 8 bases map to TRBD2. As DNA, the CDR3 is TGTGCCAGCAGTTCTCGCAGTAGCGGGAAGACCGTCAAAAACATTCAGTACTTC. This translates into CASSSRSSGKTVKNIQYF.